The 24 T cell receptor beta chains below come from one sample, sequenced in a study of blood T cells in healthy people across ages. A second PCR of roughly 7 to 11 cycles used a sample-barcoded 5' primer and a J-beta primer mix. TCRdb passed the 5' RACE reads through MiXCR, listing each CDR3 protein once. Of roughly 900,000 distinct CDR3 sequences listed, 45% to 50% are singletons. The sample comprised blood. These receptors were obtained from a man aged 30 to 45 in good health.

The chain carries TRBV7-6 and TRBJ1-4; TRBD1 matches at 8 bases. Germline V gene lookup returns CDR1 SGHVS and CDR2 FNYEAQ. The J segment lost 2 bases and the V segment lost 5 bases, leaving 4 bases of the junction unmatched. This CDR3 comprises 15 residues. The CDR3 here is CASSQQGGTNEKLFF. CDR3 sequence (DNA): TGTGCCAGCAGCCAACAGGGGGGTACTAATGAAAAACTGTTTTTT.

The chain employs TRBV6-1 and TRBJ2-7; D is possibly TRBD1 (6 bases). The ends were cut back, 8 bases at V and 0 bases at J, with 26 bases in the middle. Per germline, CDR1 MNHNS and CDR2 SASEGT. This CDR3 comprises 18 residues. For the CDR3, the DNA is TGTGCCAGCCTCCCTAAGGACAGACACCATTATAGCTCCTACGAGCAGTACTTC. Residues: CASLPKDRHHYSSYEQYF.

The chain links TRBV20-1 to TRBJ2-2, with TRBD2 matching 11 bases. Germline V CDR1 and CDR2: DFQATT, SNEGSKA (reference sequence). J lost 0 bases, V lost 2 bases, and 2 bases had no gene match. The CDR3 length is 16 residues. CDR3 coding DNA: TGCAGTGCTAGAACTAGCGGGGGAACGAACACCGGGGAGCTGTTTTTT. Protein: CSARTSGGTNTGELFF.

This clonotype was observed a handful of times. The V gene is TRBV9, the J gene TRBJ2-7, with TRBD1 identical over 8 bases. The CDR3 is 15 amino acids. Germline trimming cut 3 bases from V and 4 bases from J; bases unmatched to any gene: 9. Looked up from germline, CDR1 is SGDLS and CDR2 is YYNGEE. The CDR3: CASSATPDRGYEQYF. DNA of the CDR3: TGTGCCAGCAGCGCTACGCCTGACAGGGGATACGAGCAGTACTTC.

The rearrangement joins TRBV10-1 to TRBJ2-7; perhaps TRBD1 as D (6 bases). Per germline, CDR1 WNHNN and CDR2 SYGVQD (reference sequence). The CDR3 is 16 residues long. V gave up 9 bases and J gave up 0 bases, with 21 bases separating them. The CDR3 protein is CARTRDTEWGSYEQYF. The CDR3 nucleotides read TGCGCCAGGACCCGGGACACTGAATGGGGCTCCTACGAGCAGTACTTC.

At least ten counts were recorded for this clonotype. V usage is TRBV7-8 and J usage is TRBJ1-4; a weak D match, TRBD1 (6 bases). The CDR3 spans 17 residues. Germline-derived CDR1 and CDR2 are SGHVS and FQNEAQ. Trimming pared 1 base from V and 0 bases from J, leaving 12 bases between. The CDR3 loop is CASSLVGGRTTNEKLFF. DNA for the CDR3: TGTGCCAGCAGCTTAGTGGGGGGCCGAACAACTAATGAAAAACTGTTTTTT.

The rearrangement uses TRBV2 and TRBJ2-1; 7 bases are a match to TRBD1. The CDR3 consists of 14 residues. CDR1 and CDR2 from the germline V gene are SNHLY and FYNNEI. The junction had 15 bases not matched to a gene; V was cut back by 4 bases and J by 15 bases. CDR3 sequence reads: CASSAGQEWVAGFF. CDR3 in DNA: TGTGCCAGCAGTGCAGGACAGGAGTGGGTTGCGGGGTTCTTC.

The chain is built from TRBV7-9 and TRBJ1-6; 7 bases are a match to TRBD1. This CDR3 has 15 residues. Germline V gives CDR1 SEHNR, CDR2 FQNEAQ (reference sequence). J gave up 7 bases and V 0 bases, and 3 bases lay outside the gene matches. CDR3 in DNA: TGTGCCAGCAGCTTAGCGGAGACAGGGAATTCACCCCTCCACTTT. It is translated as CASSLAETGNSPLHF.

The chain links TRBV7-2 to TRBJ2-4; either TRBD1 or TRBD2 may fit D (5 bases each). The end of the DNA aligns better with TRBJ2-7, so the J call may be wrong. The CDR3 is 16 residues long. The germline CDR1 and CDR2 sequences are SGHTA and FQGNSA. In DNA form, the CDR3 reads TGTGCCAGCAGCTTAATGGTGGGGGTTATTTCCTACGAGCAGTACTTC. Its protein is CASSLMVGVISYEQYF.

V gene TRBV2 combines with J gene TRBJ2-5; TRBD1 matches 7 bases. Germline assignment: CDR1 SNHLY and CDR2 FYNNEI. There are 15 residues in the CDR3. Losses at the gene ends were 7 bases for V and 2 bases for J; bases not matched to a gene: 10. The chain's CDR3 is CASTDGTAFQETQYF. The CDR3, as DNA: TGTGCCAGCACGGATGGGACAGCTTTTCAAGAGACCCAGTACTTC.

This chain links TRBV20-1 with TRBJ2-2, with no clear D. The CDR3 has 12 residues. The germline gives CDR1 DFQATT, CDR2 SNEGSKA (reference sequence). V was clipped by 4 bases and J by 0 bases, with 3 bases between them. CDR3 nucleotide sequence: TGCAGTGCTATTCCGAACACCGGGGAGCTGTTTTTT. Its translation: CSAIPNTGELFF.

This clonotype was seen a few times. The V and J genes are TRBV12-3 or TRBV12-4 and TRBJ2-5; no clear D. There are 12 residues in the CDR3. V gave up 6 bases and J gave up 5 bases, with 10 bases separating them. In nucleotides, the CDR3 is TGTGCCAGCAGAAGTCCGAGGGAGACCCAGTACTTC. This gives the protein CASRSPRETQYF.

This sequence joins TRBV7-8 and TRBJ2-4, with D unresolved. The end of the DNA is better explained by TRBJ2-7, so the J call may be wrong. The CDR3 runs to 14 residues. Germline-derived CDR1 and CDR2 are SGHVS and FQNEAQ. The DNA of the CDR3 is TGTGCCAGCAGCCCCGGAGAGGCTACCTACGAGCAGTACTTC. Translation gives CASSPGEATYEQYF.

The chain carries TRBV7-2 and TRBJ2-1; 13 positions agree with TRBD2. The CDR3 covers 19 residues. V trimming: 5 bases; J trimming: 1 base; junction bases outside the gene matches: 11. Germline CDR1 is SGHTA and CDR2 is FQGNSA. CDR3 DNA sequence: TGTGCCAGCAGCCTCCGGACTAGCGGGGGCCTAAAATCCTACAATGAGCAGTTCTTC. Translated, it gives CASSLRTSGGLKSYNEQFF.

A note on this clonotype: The conserved closing phenylalanine or tryptophan is absent in this CDR3, likely reflecting a read error. The chain recombines TRBV27 with TRBJ2-1, with 11 nucleotides matching TRBD2. The germline CDR1 and CDR2 sequences are MNHEY and SMNVEV (reference sequence). V lost 4 bases and J lost 7; bases outside the gene matches: 12. The CDR3 contains 17 residues. CDR3 sequence reads: CASSSLRTSGLNNEQFL. The CDR3, as DNA: TGTGCCAGCAGTTCACTTAGGACTAGCGGGCTTAATAATGAGCAGTTCCTC.

This chain joins TRBV12-3 or TRBV12-4 and TRBJ1-2; maybe TRBD1 (6 bases). V lost 6 bases to trimming and J lost 5 bases, with 10 bases between them. The CDR3 is 12 residues long. For the CDR3, the DNA is TGTGCCAGCAGAAAACAGGGTTATGGCTACACCTTC. It codes for CASRKQGYGYTF.

The chain recombines TRBV7-6 with TRBJ2-1; no clear D. The CDR3 extends over 12 amino acids. V lost 5 bases and J lost 7, with 9 bases in between. CDR1 is SGHVS and CDR2 is FNYEAQ in the germline V gene. DNA of the CDR3: TGTGCCAGCAGCCACCAAACTAATGAGCAGTTCTTC. It yields the protein CASSHQTNEQFF.

The V gene is TRBV7-3, the J gene TRBJ2-3; tentatively, D is TRBD1 (5 bases). Trimming took 3 bases from V and 12 from J, leaving 13 bases between them. Germline assignment: CDR1 SGHTA and CDR2 FQGTGA. The CDR3 covers 12 residues. The CDR3 region is CASSLMAGRQYF. As DNA, the CDR3 is TGTGCCAGCAGCTTGATGGCAGGGCGACAGTATTTT.

This clonotype was observed a handful of times. V usage is TRBV12-3 or TRBV12-4 and J usage is TRBJ2-5; D call uncertain. Trimming cost V 3 bases and J 4 bases, with 12 bases left between them. This CDR3 is built from 14 residues. The CDR3 here is CASSFRSTGETQYF. The CDR3 DNA reads as TGTGCCAGCAGTTTTCGTAGTACGGGAGAGACCCAGTACTTC.

The chain joins TRBV4-3 to TRBJ2-3; D possibly corresponds to TRBD2 (5 bases). The CDR3 covers 14 residues. V dropped 3 bases and J dropped 11 bases, with 18 bases sitting between them. Germline V gene data show CDR1 as LGHNA and CDR2 as YSLEER. The CDR3 sequence is CASSQGPGPGVQYF. CDR3 sequence (DNA): TGCGCCAGCAGCCAGGGTCCGGGCCCCGGGGTGCAGTATTTT.

This clonotype was detected a few times. The chain recombines TRBV4-2 with TRBJ1-6, with 9 bases matching TRBD1. This CDR3 comprises 17 residues. Losses at the gene ends were 2 bases for V and 8 bases for J; bases not matched to a gene: 10. Germline assignment: CDR1 LGHNA and CDR2 YNFKEQ. The CDR3 sequence: CASSQLNRGRNDSPLHF. The CDR3 DNA reads TGTGCCAGCAGCCAATTGAACAGGGGGCGGAATGATTCACCCCTCCACTTT.

The chain couples TRBV11-2 to TRBJ2-4; perhaps TRBD1 as D (5 bases). This CDR3 is 11 amino acids long. Germline lookup yields CDR1 SGHAT and CDR2 FQNNGV. With 5 bases removed from V and 8 bases from J, the gap between germline ends came to 7 bases. CDR3 residues: CASSGQYIQYF. The CDR3 DNA reads TGTGCCAGCAGCGGACAATACATTCAGTACTTC.

This clonotype occurred once. The V and J genes are TRBV7-2 and TRBJ2-3, with 9 bases that match TRBD2. Germline CDR1 and CDR2: SGHTA and FQGNSA. The CDR3 has 16 amino acids. V shed 5 bases, J shed 4 bases, and the junction held 10 bases outside the gene matches. The CDR3 sequence is CASSPRLAVPADTQYF. As DNA, the CDR3 is TGTGCCAGCAGCCCGAGACTAGCGGTCCCTGCAGATACGCAGTATTTT.

The sample holds many counts of this clonotype. V is TRBV28 and J is TRBJ2-1; 12 bases match TRBD1. The junction had 13 bases not matched to a gene; V was cut back by 7 bases and J by 0 bases. This CDR3 spans 19 amino acids. Looked up from germline, CDR1 is MDHEN and CDR2 is SYDVKM. Written as DNA, the CDR3 is TGTGCCAGCAACCCGGCCGGGACAGGGGGCCCGATCTCCTACAATGAGCAGTTCTTC. Protein: CASNPAGTGGPISYNEQFF.